The clone carrying this TCR beta chain has a handful of counts. Its antigen is undetermined. As every portion of the isolated RNA was reverse transcribed, the sequencing read expressed TCRB transcripts. Data came from immunoSEQ multiplex PCR; TCRdb stores just in-frame clones and leaves some out. The table lists fewer than 450,000 clones, approximately 13% of them singletons. The source of the sample is a study of beta chain features in type 1 diabetes. Across the study: In all, some 100,000,000 sorted cells from all samples were analyzed.

Germline loops: CDR1 MNHEY, CDR2 SVGAGI. V gave up 2 bases and J gave up 6 bases; unmatched junction bases: 11. CDR3 size: 16 residues. Study-level results: There was a moderate but significant shortening of TCRB CDR3s in all four CD4+ subsets of Type 1 diabetes patients. Within patients, naive, central memory and Treg TCRB repertoires seemed more similar than within healthy donors. Whatever favoring of shorter templates PCR might show would apply equally to patients and controls.

The V gene is TRBV6-5, the J gene TRBJ2-3, with 7 bases identical to TRBD2. The TCR comes from a woman younger than 35 with type 1 diabetes. The material sequenced was naive CD4+ T cells from blood. The CDR3 protein is CASSYGGGTVSDTQYF. The CDR3 region has the DNA TGTGCCAGCAGTTACGGCGGGGGTACGGTTTCTGATACGCAGTATTTT.